This record covers a single TCR beta chain. V was shortened by 5 bases and J by 7 bases, with 8 bases between the two germline ends. The CDR3 covers 12 residues. The germline V gene encodes CDR1 SEHNR and CDR2 FQNEAQ (reference sequence). The source of the sample is a study of T cell changes during pregnancy in multiple sclerosis. Only in-frame clones appear in the TCRdb table, and some are missing; sequencing was by immunoSEQ multiplex PCR. Altogether approximately 42,000 clones are present, approximately 80% being singletons, with the ten largest covering about 0.64%. The gene calls are TRBV7-9 and TRBJ1-4; TRBD1 is a possible D gene (5 bases). The TCR comes from a female donor with multiple sclerosis, enrolled in a pregnancy study. This specimen was CD4+ T cells from peripheral blood mononuclear cells, taken before pregnancy. The CDR3 coding sequence is TGTGCCAGCAGCCCCGGGGGTGAAAAACTGTTTTTT. Its protein is CASSPGGEKLFF.